This TCR beta chain appears in the sequencing data of a study of cytotoxic CD8 clonotypes in ibrutinib-treated CLL. Overall study context: Investigators reported about 24 partial and 2 complete responses; after median approximately 74 months, roughly 15 patients remained remitted and approximately twelve progressed. Response samples came after a median roughly 13 months of treatment, range 6 to 36.

In germline, CDR1 is SGDLS, CDR2 YYNGEE. The CDR3 totals 14 residues. V was pared by 0 bases and J by 3 bases, with 10 bases between. The protocol was immunoSEQ multiplex PCR, while the TCRdb copy is restricted to in-frame clones and leaves out a portion. The sample includes 110,000 to 150,000 clones, 85% to 95% of them seen just once. In regard to this clone: The antigen is unknown.

Findings of the study overall: Sustained-remission and progressing patients' sampling times differed.

The chain uses TRBV9 and TRBJ2-7, with D maybe TRBD1 (5 bases). The sequence came from a human donor with chronic lymphocytic leukemia. The source was PBMCs, collected after 12 months of ibrutinib treatment. The CDR3 is CASSVGGQGYEQYF. DNA for the CDR3: TGTGCCAGCAGCGTAGGTGGACAAGGCTACGAGCAGTACTTC.